This entry lists 18 T cell receptor beta chains sequenced from one sample in a study of siplizumab effects on memory and regulatory T cells. Sequenced by immunoSEQ multiplex PCR; TCRdb stores in-frame clones only, minus some. This sample has more than 85,000 clones, with roughly 92% found just once. Sequencing was done on a sample of CD4+ T cells sorted from blood. The receptors shown here come from a human donor in good health.

V and J are TRBV21-1 and TRBJ1-3. TRBV21-1 is a documented pseudogene. The CDR3 has 18 residues. The CDR3 region has the DNA TGTGCCAGCAGTTTCTCGGGACTGCGGATATACTCTGGAAACACCATATATTTT. It yields the protein CASSFSGLRIYSGNTIYF.

Note on this clone: The same CDR3 is also encoded by other DNA sequences in this sample. The rearrangement links TRBV18 to TRBJ2-3; no clear D gene. The germline V and J ends were trimmed by 2 bases and 1 base, with 4 bases remaining between them. The CDR3 runs to 13 residues. In germline, CDR1 is KGHSH, CDR2 LQKENI. CDR3 bases: TGTGCCAGCTCACCAGGAGGCACAGATACGCAGTATTTT. Translation: CASSPGGTDTQYF.

In DNA, the CDR3 is TGTGCCAGCACCGACAGGGCGGCTAACTATGGCTACACCTTC. Protein sequence: CASTDRAANYGYTF. The chain recombines TRBV6-5 with TRBJ1-2; 7 bases map to TRBD1. From germline, CDR1 is MNHEY and CDR2 SVGAGI. The CDR3 runs to 14 residues. The J segment lost 0 bases and the V segment lost 7 bases, leaving 5 bases of the junction unmatched.

The genes are TRBV6-5 and TRBJ2-7, with 10 bases matching TRBD1. V trimming: 6 bases; J trimming: 2 bases; junction bases outside the gene matches: 7. CDR1 is MNHEY and CDR2 is SVGAGI in the germline V gene. The CDR3 consists of 15 residues. CDR3 protein: CASRLTGTGAYEQYF. The DNA for the CDR3 is TGTGCCAGCAGGCTGACCGGGACAGGGGCCTACGAGCAGTACTTC.

V is TRBV4-2 and J is TRBJ2-3; 10 nucleotides match TRBD2. CDR3 length: 17 amino acids. The V gene end was trimmed by 4 bases and the J gene end by 4 bases; junction bases not matched to a gene: 11. The germline gives CDR1 LGHNA, CDR2 YNFKEQ. The CDR3 sequence: CASSPRGERGGADTQYF. The CDR3 DNA is TGTGCCAGCAGCCCAAGGGGTGAGCGGGGGGGAGCAGATACGCAGTATTTT.

The chain carries TRBV29-1 and TRBJ2-2; D possibly corresponds to TRBD1 (5 bases). Looked up from germline, CDR1 is SQVTM and CDR2 is ANQGSEA. CDR3 length equals 14 residues. Trimming removed 4 bases from V and 4 bases from J, with 13 bases in between. The CDR3 DNA reads as TGCAGCGTTGGCCTACAGGCGGCCACCGGGGAGCTGTTTTTT. It yields the protein CSVGLQAATGELFF.

The rearrangement uses TRBV30 and TRBJ1-4, with a tentative D call TRBD1 (6 bases). CDR3 length: 15 residues. The V gene lost 3 bases and the J gene lost 6 bases, with 17 bases spanning the gap. Germline CDR1 GTSNPN, CDR2 SVGIG (reference sequence). The CDR3 sequence is CAWSVRTVGHEKLFF. CDR3 DNA: TGTGCCTGGAGCGTAAGGACAGTGGGGCATGAAAAACTGTTTTTT.

This clone was counted a single time. The CDR3 is CASSRRRDRGYEQYF. The CDR3 nucleotides are TGTGCCAGCAGTCGACGCCGGGACAGGGGCTACGAGCAGTACTTC. This chain joins TRBV6-5 and TRBJ2-7, with 10 positions matching TRBD1. Germline CDR1 MNHEY, CDR2 SVGAGI. The CDR3 spans 15 residues. V dropped 5 bases and J dropped 3; count of bases not matched to a gene: 7.

V is TRBV15 and J is TRBJ2-7, with 9 bases identical to TRBD1. CDR1 and CDR2 from the germline V gene are LNHNV and YYDKDF (reference sequence). The CDR3 covers 16 residues. Germline trimming cut 3 bases from V and 2 bases from J; bases unmatched to any gene: 8. As DNA, the CDR3 is TGTGCCACCAGCAGGATGCGGACAGGGGAACCCTACGAGCAGTACTTC. Translated, it gives CATSRMRTGEPYEQYF.

Only a few counts were recorded for this clone. V and J are TRBV5-1 and TRBJ2-1; 10 positions match TRBD2. After removal of 4 bases from V and 0 bases from J, the junction contained 10 bases not matched to a gene. The CDR3 runs 18 residues. CDR1 and CDR2 from the germline V gene are SGHRS and YFSETQ. The DNA for the CDR3 is TGCGCCAGCAGCCGGGCGGGGGCTAGCGGGGGCTCCTACAATGAGCAGTTCTTC. Translating it yields CASSRAGASGGSYNEQFF.

The chain employs TRBV9 and TRBJ2-7; D is unclear. V gave up 2 bases and J gave up 5 bases, with 8 bases separating them. Germline lookup yields CDR1 SGDLS and CDR2 YYNGEE. This CDR3 region has 12 residues. In DNA form, the CDR3 reads TGTGCCAGCAGCGTCAATACGAACGAGCAGTACTTC. Translating gives CASSVNTNEQYF.

This chain joins TRBV28 and TRBJ1-1, with unresolved D. The CDR3 runs to 15 residues. CDR1 is MDHEN, CDR2 SYDVKM, per germline. With 2 bases removed from V and 1 base from J, the gap between germline ends came to 11 bases. The CDR3 loop is CASSLRDGWNTEAFF. Written as DNA, the CDR3 is TGTGCCAGCAGTTTAAGAGACGGTTGGAACACTGAAGCTTTCTTT. The entire variable domain, with the rest obtained from reference TRBV28 and TRBJ1-1, is as follows: DVKVTQSSRYLVKRTGEKVFLECVQDMDHENMFWYRQDPGLGLRLIYFSYDVKMKEKGDIPEGYSVSREKKERFSLILESASTNQTSMYLCASSLRDGWNTEAFFGQGTRLTVV.

The J gene is TRBJ1-6, the V gene TRBV4-1; 7 nucleotides agree with TRBD1. CDR3 length equals 19 residues. From germline, CDR1 is MGHRA and CDR2 YSYEKL. The V segment lost 4 bases and the J segment 6 bases; nucleotides outside the gene matches: 18. For the CDR3, the DNA is TGCGCCAGCAGCCTCAGATTATCAGGGGGAGTGGGTAGTAATTCACCCCTCCACTTT. Translation: CASSLRLSGGVGSNSPLHF.

V usage is TRBV6-5 and J usage is TRBJ2-7; 7 nucleotides match TRBD2. The CDR3 contains 15 residues. The ends lost 4 bases at V and 3 bases at J; junction bases unmatched: 9. Germline V gene data show CDR1 as MNHEY and CDR2 as SVGAGI. The CDR3 DNA follows: TGTGCCAGCAGTTCCCTATTTGGGAGGGGCTACGAGCAGTACTTC. This sequence encodes CASSSLFGRGYEQYF.

The CDR3: CASSPRPPGGVISSYNEQFF. DNA of the CDR3: TGTGCCAGCAGCCCCCGTCCCCCAGGCGGGGTGATTAGCTCCTACAATGAGCAGTTCTTC. The gene calls are TRBV4-2 and TRBJ2-1, with a tentative D call TRBD2 (6 bases). The CDR3 has 20 amino acids. CDR1 and CDR2 from the germline V gene are LGHNA and YNFKEQ. V was shortened by 4 bases and J by 0 bases, with 25 bases between the two germline ends.

This clone was recorded a few times. The V gene is TRBV7-9, the J gene TRBJ1-1; tentative D call: TRBD1 (5 bases). This CDR3 has 11 residues. Trimming removed 6 bases from V and 9 bases from J, with 11 bases in between. Germline loops: CDR1 SEHNR, CDR2 FQNEAQ (reference sequence). The CDR3 DNA reads TGTGCCAGCAGTTCGACAGTTAAAGCTTTCTTT. Translating gives CASSSTVKAFF.

The rearrangement uses TRBV6-1 and TRBJ2-7; D is perhaps TRBD1 (6 bases). V was clipped by 1 base and J by 7 bases, with 17 bases between them. This CDR3 has 15 amino acids. Germline-derived CDR1 and CDR2 are MNHNS and SASEGT. In DNA, the CDR3 is TGTGCCAGCAGTGAAGAGGTGGTGGGGGCGAGGGAGCAGTACTTC. Amino acid sequence: CASSEEVVGAREQYF.

The chain has TRBV4-2 and TRBJ2-3, with TRBD2 identical over 10 bases. Germline lookup yields CDR1 LGHNA and CDR2 YNFKEQ. The V gene end was trimmed by 1 base and the J gene end by 1 base; junction bases not matched to a gene: 8. The CDR3 has 18 amino acids. For the CDR3, the DNA is TGTGCCAGCAGCCAAGGCCTAGCGGGAGCCTCTGGCACAGATACGCAGTATTTT. Translated, it gives CASSQGLAGASGTDTQYF.